The 24 T cell receptor beta chains presented below share a single source sample, sequenced in a study of regulatory T cells in long-lasting Graves disease. Specified time point: newly diagnosed GD, antithyroid drugs for less than 3 months. The authors made the TCR library using RNA they extracted from PBMCs. Relying on iRepertoire HTBI primers and Arm-PCR of CDR3 regions, the team built TCR beta libraries. One entry per CDR3 protein, called by TCRdb with MiXCR from the multiplex PCR reads. The repertoire includes hundreds of thousands of distinct CDR3 sequences, about 16% of them detected once, and 25% sits in the top ten. These data also featured in a second study, about T cells in Graves' hyperthyroidism and ophthalmopathy.

The sequencing used peripheral blood mononuclear cells (PBMCs), collected at new diagnosis, from a patient treated with antithyroid drugs. Receptor source: a woman in her forties or fifties with Graves disease.

This clonotype showed up many times. The chain is built from TRBV12-3 or TRBV12-4 and TRBJ1-5; D is undetermined. The germline V and J ends were trimmed by 5 bases and 2 bases, with 7 bases remaining between them. The CDR3 has 13 residues. The DNA of the CDR3 is TGTGCCAGCAGTCAGAGCGGCAATCAGCCCCAGCATTTT. Translation gives CASSQSGNQPQHF.

J is TRBJ2-7 and V is TRBV14, with D uncertain. CDR1 and CDR2 from the germline V gene are SGHDN and FVKESK. The CDR3 sequence is 12 residues long. The V end lost 1 base, the J end lost 6 bases, and 7 bases lay between the germline ends. The DNA for the CDR3 is TGTGCCAGCAGCCAAGTTCTCTCCGAGCAGTACTTC. Amino acid sequence: CASSQVLSEQYF.

This clonotype was seen repeatedly, ten times or more. The chain is built from TRBV5-1 and TRBJ1-4; 9 bases fit TRBD1. CDR3 length: 17 residues. V dropped 3 bases and J dropped 0; count of bases not matched to a gene: 6. Germline CDR1 is SGHRS and CDR2 is YFSETQ. CDR3 in DNA: TGCGCCAGCAGCTGGACAGGGGCCTCCGCAACTAATGAAAAACTGTTTTTT. Amino acids: CASSWTGASATNEKLFF.

This clonotype was seen at least ten times. This sequence joins TRBV7-2 and TRBJ2-1; no clear D. Trimming took 1 base from V and 3 from J, leaving 4 bases between them. Germline V gene data show CDR1 as SGHTA and CDR2 as FQGNSA. This CDR3 comprises 13 residues. Here the CDR3 DNA reads TGTGCCAGCAGCTTAGTTGTCTACAATGAGCAGTTCTTC. Translated, it gives CASSLVVYNEQFF.

The chain couples TRBV25-1 to TRBJ2-3, with D unresolved. The CDR3 has 14 residues. Germline values: CDR1 MGHDK, CDR2 SYGVNS. Trimming pared 6 bases from V and 0 bases from J, leaving 10 bases between. The CDR3 DNA sequence: TGTGCCAGCAGAAGGTCTGGGAGCACAGATACGCAGTATTTT. Translating it yields CASRRSGSTDTQYF.

This clonotype was detected many times. The CDR3 nucleotides are TGTGCCAGCAGCCCACCCGGAGGGGGGGGGGACACTGAAGCTTTCTTT. Translating it yields CASSPPGGGGDTEAFF. J is TRBJ1-1 and V is TRBV28; tentative D call: TRBD1 (6 bases). This CDR3 spans 16 amino acids. V was trimmed by 6 bases and J by 3 bases, leaving 20 bases between them. Germline values: CDR1 MDHEN, CDR2 SYDVKM.

This chain uses TRBV5-1 with TRBJ2-5; D assignment may be TRBD1 or TRBD2 (6 bases each). Germline V gene lookup returns CDR1 SGHRS and CDR2 YFSETQ. Trimming took off 4 bases at V and 1 base at J, with 11 bases between the two ends. CDR3 length equals 14 residues. CDR3 DNA: TGCGCCAGCAGCCCTGGGGGGCCCCAAGAGACCCAGTACTTC. The encoded protein is CASSPGGPQETQYF.

With regard to this clonotype: At one end the junction does not follow the germline gene, possibly because of a read error. V and J are TRBV6-2 or TRBV6-3 and TRBJ2-2; 7 bases line up with TRBD2. The CDR3 length is 14 residues. Per the germline V gene, CDR1 is MNHEY and CDR2 is SVGEGT. The CDR3 nucleotides are TGTGCCAGCAGTTATAGTGGCGAAAGCGGGGAGCTGCTTTTT. It codes for CASSYSGESGELLF.

This clonotype was detected many times. The CDR3 here is CASRGTSGNTGELFF. The DNA of the CDR3 is TGTGCCAGCAGGGGGACTAGCGGAAACACCGGGGAGCTGTTTTTT. J is TRBJ2-2 and V is TRBV2, with 11 bases that match TRBD2. The J segment lost 2 bases and the V segment lost 6 bases, leaving 2 bases of the junction unmatched. The CDR3 extends over 15 amino acids. Germline V gene lookup returns CDR1 SNHLY and CDR2 FYNNEI. Supplemented by reference TRBV2 and TRBJ2-2, the full variable domain reads EPEVTQTPSHQVTQMGQEVILRCVPISNHLYFYWYRQILGQKVEFLVSFYNNEISEKSEIFDDQFSVERPDGSNFTLKIRSTKLEDSAMYFCASRGTSGNTGELFFGEGSRLTVL.

This clonotype was seen at least ten times. The rearrangement links TRBV6-2 or TRBV6-3 to TRBJ2-7; the D gene is possibly TRBD2 (6 bases). Trimming left V 6 bases short and J 2 bases short, with 11 bases between. This CDR3 is built from 13 residues. Looked up from germline, CDR1 is MNHEY and CDR2 is SVGEGT. Here the CDR3 reads CASRRLGAYEQYF. CDR3 in DNA: TGTGCCAGCAGACGACTAGGGGCCTACGAGCAGTACTTC.

This clonotype turned up a few times. This chain uses TRBV12-3 or TRBV12-4 with TRBJ2-5; tentative D call: TRBD2 (7 bases). This CDR3 has 13 amino acids. V shed 8 bases and J shed 5 bases, with 15 bases lying between them. Here the CDR3 DNA reads TGTGCCAGCGGACTTAGGGGGGGGGAGACCCAGTACTTC. Its protein product is CASGLRGGETQYF.

This clonotype has only a few counts. The junction and the germline gene differ at one end; a read error may be behind it. The rearrangement joins TRBV3-1 to TRBJ1-1, with 7 bases identical to TRBD1. In germline, CDR1 is LGHDT, CDR2 YNNKEL (reference sequence). The CDR3 extends over 15 amino acids. The DNA for the CDR3 is TGTGGCAGCAGCCAAGGGGGACAGCTGAACACTGAAGCTTTCTTT. Residues: CGSSQGGQLNTEAFF.

The rearrangement joins TRBV11-2 to TRBJ2-2; TRBD2 matches 12 bases. Germline V lookup: CDR1 SGHAT, CDR2 FQNNGV. The CDR3 has 16 amino acids. Losses at the gene ends were 5 bases for V and 4 bases for J; bases not matched to a gene: 5. The CDR3 bases are TGTGCCAGCAGCCCTCGGACTAGCGGGGTCACCGGGGAGCTGTTTTTT. The encoded protein is CASSPRTSGVTGELFF.

This clonotype was seen a few times. The chain carries TRBV3-1 and TRBJ1-5; maybe TRBD1 (5 bases). Per the germline V gene, CDR1 is LGHDT and CDR2 is YNNKEL (reference sequence). V was cut by 5 bases and J by 8 bases, with 10 bases left in between. CDR3 size: 12 residues. CDR3 DNA sequence: TGTGCCAGCAGCTCTGGGGGGGAGCCCCAGCATTTT. Protein: CASSSGGEPQHF.

This clonotype was found a few times. The rearrangement joins TRBV6-9 to TRBJ1-1, with 10 bases matching TRBD1. The CDR3 extends over 16 amino acids. The J segment lost 4 bases and the V segment lost 3 bases, leaving 8 bases of the junction unmatched. CDR1 is MNHGY, CDR2 SVAAGI, per germline. In DNA, the CDR3 is TGTGCCAGCAGTTACAAAGGACAGGGGGGGCTCACTGAAGCTTTCTTT. This gives the protein CASSYKGQGGLTEAFF.

At least ten counts were recorded for this clonotype. The chain employs TRBV6-2 or TRBV6-3 and TRBJ2-1; unclear D gene. The germline gives CDR1 MNHEY, CDR2 SVGEGT. The CDR3 covers 14 residues. The V end was cut by 6 bases, the J end by 4 bases, with 13 bases between. CDR3 nucleotides: TGTGCCAGCAGCATGGAGACGGAGTACAATGAGCAGTTCTTC. Its translation: CASSMETEYNEQFF.

This clonotype was observed at least ten times. The chain combines TRBV20-1 with TRBJ2-7; tentatively, D is TRBD2 (5 bases). This CDR3 region has 12 residues. Germline loops: CDR1 DFQATT, CDR2 SNEGSKA (reference sequence). V was cut by 2 bases and J by 4 bases, with 9 bases left in between. CDR3 in amino acids: CSARWTGYEQYF. The CDR3 DNA reads as TGCAGTGCTAGATGGACTGGGTACGAGCAGTACTTC.

This clonotype was picked up a small number of times. In DNA form, the CDR3 reads TGTGCCAGCAGCGCCCCCGGGACTAAGGGGACCCAGTACTTC. It yields the protein CASSAPGTKGTQYF. The genes are TRBV7-2 and TRBJ2-5, with 7 bases identical to TRBD2. Trimming took 5 bases from V and 7 from J; bases not matched to a gene: 10. Germline V lookup: CDR1 SGHTA, CDR2 FQGNSA. This CDR3 is 14 amino acids long.

This clonotype was picked up many times. The chain joins TRBV20-1 to TRBJ2-1, with D perhaps being TRBD1 or TRBD2 (5 bases each). The CDR3 totals 14 residues. V shed 5 bases and J shed 3 bases, with 14 bases lying between them. Germline assignment: CDR1 DFQATT and CDR2 SNEGSKA (reference sequence). CDR3 sequence reads: CSALRDPSYNEQFF. The CDR3 DNA is TGCAGTGCTCTCCGGGACCCGAGCTACAATGAGCAGTTCTTC.

There are many counts of this clonotype. The rearrangement joins TRBV28 to TRBJ1-5; tentative D call: TRBD1 (5 bases). Trimming took off 5 bases at V and 1 base at J, with 12 bases between the two ends. The CDR3 extends over 15 amino acids. Germline V gene sequence: CDR1 MDHEN, CDR2 SYDVKM. For the CDR3, the DNA is TGTGCCAGCAGTCGTCCCGGGACGAGCAATCAGCCCCAGCATTTT. As protein: CASSRPGTSNQPQHF.

The V call is TRBV20-1, the J call TRBJ2-7, with TRBD2 matching 8 bases. The CDR3 is 15 amino acids. Germline V gene data show CDR1 as DFQATT and CDR2 as SNEGSKA (reference sequence). With 4 bases clipped from V and 3 bases from J, the junction kept 11 bases outside the gene matches. CDR3 region: CSAKSTSGAIYEQYF. The DNA of the CDR3 is TGCAGTGCTAAATCCACTAGCGGAGCTATCTACGAGCAGTACTTC.

The chain is built from TRBV29-1 and TRBJ2-5; TRBD1 might be the D (7 bases). The V and J ends lost 5 bases and 2 bases respectively, with 15 bases between them. The V gene's germline CDR1 is SQVTM and CDR2 ANQGSEA. This CDR3 is built from 14 residues. CDR3 sequence: CSVRHQGGQETQYF. CDR3 bases: TGCAGCGTTCGCCACCAGGGGGGACAAGAGACCCAGTACTTC.

In this sample, this clonotype turned up many times. The CDR3 region has the DNA TGTGCCAGCAGCTTAGGCCAGGGTATAGATACGCAGTATTTT. Amino acid sequence: CASSLGQGIDTQYF. This rearrangement joins TRBV7-9 to TRBJ2-3; possible D gene TRBD1, 5 bases. CDR3 size: 14 residues. The germline V gene has CDR1 SEHNR and CDR2 FQNEAQ (reference sequence). V was trimmed by 1 base and J by 5 bases, leaving 10 bases between them.

This clonotype came up many times. The rearrangement links TRBV5-1 to TRBJ1-1; perhaps TRBD1 as D (5 bases). CDR1 is SGHRS and CDR2 is YFSETQ in the germline V gene. The germline V and J ends were trimmed by 0 bases and 9 bases, with 12 bases remaining between them. The CDR3 covers 13 residues. The CDR3 is CASSLADIHQAFF. CDR3 bases: TGCGCCAGCAGCTTGGCGGACATCCATCAAGCTTTCTTT.